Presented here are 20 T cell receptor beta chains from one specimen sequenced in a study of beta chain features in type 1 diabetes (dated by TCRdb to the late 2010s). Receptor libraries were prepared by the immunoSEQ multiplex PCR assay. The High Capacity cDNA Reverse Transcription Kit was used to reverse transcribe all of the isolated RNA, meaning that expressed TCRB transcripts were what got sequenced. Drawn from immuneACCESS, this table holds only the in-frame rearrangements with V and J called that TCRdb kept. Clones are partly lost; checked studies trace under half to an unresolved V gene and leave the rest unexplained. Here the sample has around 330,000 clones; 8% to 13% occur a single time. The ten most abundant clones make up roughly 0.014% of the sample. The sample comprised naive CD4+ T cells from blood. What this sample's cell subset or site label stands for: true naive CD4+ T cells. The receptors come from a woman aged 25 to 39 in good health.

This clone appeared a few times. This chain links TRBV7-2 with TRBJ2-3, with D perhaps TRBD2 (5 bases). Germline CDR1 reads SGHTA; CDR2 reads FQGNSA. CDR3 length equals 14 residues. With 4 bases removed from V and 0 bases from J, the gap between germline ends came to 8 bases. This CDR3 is CASSYPGSTDTQYF. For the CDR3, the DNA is TGTGCCAGCAGCTATCCGGGGAGCACAGATACGCAGTATTTT.

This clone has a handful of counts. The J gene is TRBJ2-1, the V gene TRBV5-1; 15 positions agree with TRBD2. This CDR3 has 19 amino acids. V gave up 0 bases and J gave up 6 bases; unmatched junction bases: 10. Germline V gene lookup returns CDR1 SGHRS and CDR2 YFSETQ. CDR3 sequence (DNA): TGCGCCAGCAGCTTGGCCCCGGGACTAGCGGGAGGACGGGCCAATGAGCAGTTCTTC. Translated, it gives CASSLAPGLAGGRANEQFF.

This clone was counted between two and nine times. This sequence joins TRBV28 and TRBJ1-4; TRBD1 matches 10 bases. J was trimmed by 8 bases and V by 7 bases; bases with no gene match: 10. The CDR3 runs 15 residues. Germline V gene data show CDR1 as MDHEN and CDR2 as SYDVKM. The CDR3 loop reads CASTIGGQGEEKLFF. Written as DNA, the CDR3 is TGTGCCAGCACTATTGGAGGACAGGGGGAAGAAAAACTGTTTTTT. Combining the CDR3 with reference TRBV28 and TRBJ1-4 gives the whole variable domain DVKVTQSSRYLVKRTGEKVFLECVQDMDHENMFWYRQDPGLGLRLIYFSYDVKMKEKGDIPEGYSVSREKKERFSLILESASTNQTSMYLCASTIGGQGEEKLFFGSGTQLSVL.

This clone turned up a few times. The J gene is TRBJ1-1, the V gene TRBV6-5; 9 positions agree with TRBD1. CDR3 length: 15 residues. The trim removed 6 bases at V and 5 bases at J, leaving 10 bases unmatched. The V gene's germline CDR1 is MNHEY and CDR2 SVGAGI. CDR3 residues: CASSSPGQGHTEAFF. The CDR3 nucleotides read TGTGCCAGCAGCTCGCCGGGACAGGGCCATACTGAAGCTTTCTTT.

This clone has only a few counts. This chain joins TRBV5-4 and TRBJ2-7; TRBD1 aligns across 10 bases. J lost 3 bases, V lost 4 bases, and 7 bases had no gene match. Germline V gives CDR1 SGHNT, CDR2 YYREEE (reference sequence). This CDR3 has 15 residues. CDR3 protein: CASSHRDRGDYEQYF. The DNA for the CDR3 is TGTGCCAGCAGCCACCGGGACAGGGGAGACTACGAGCAGTACTTC.

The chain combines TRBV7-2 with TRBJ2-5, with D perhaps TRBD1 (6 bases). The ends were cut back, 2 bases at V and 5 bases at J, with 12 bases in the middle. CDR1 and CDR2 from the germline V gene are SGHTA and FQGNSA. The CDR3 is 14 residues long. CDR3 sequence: CASSLQGRGETQYF. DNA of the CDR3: TGTGCCAGCAGCTTACAGGGGCGAGGGGAGACCCAGTACTTC.

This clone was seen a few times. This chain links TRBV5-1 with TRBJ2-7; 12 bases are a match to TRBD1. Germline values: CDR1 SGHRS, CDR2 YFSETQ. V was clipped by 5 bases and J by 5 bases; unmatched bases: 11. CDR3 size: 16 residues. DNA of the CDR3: TGCGCCAGCAGTCCGGGACAGGGGGCGGAGATCGACGAGCAGTACTTC. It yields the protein CASSPGQGAEIDEQYF.

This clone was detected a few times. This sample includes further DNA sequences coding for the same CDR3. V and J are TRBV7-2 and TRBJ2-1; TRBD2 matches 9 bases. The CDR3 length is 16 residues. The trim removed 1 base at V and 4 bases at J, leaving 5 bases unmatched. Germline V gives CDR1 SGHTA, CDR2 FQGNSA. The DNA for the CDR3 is TGTGCCAGCAGCTTAGTTCTAGCGGGAATTTACAATGAGCAGTTCTTC. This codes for CASSLVLAGIYNEQFF.

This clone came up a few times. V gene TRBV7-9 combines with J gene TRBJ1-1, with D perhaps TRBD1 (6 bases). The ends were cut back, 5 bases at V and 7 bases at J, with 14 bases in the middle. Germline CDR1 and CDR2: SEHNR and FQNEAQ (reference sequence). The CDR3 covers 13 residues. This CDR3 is CASSNQDSLEAFF. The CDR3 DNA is TGTGCCAGCAGCAATCAGGACAGCCTTGAAGCTTTCTTT.

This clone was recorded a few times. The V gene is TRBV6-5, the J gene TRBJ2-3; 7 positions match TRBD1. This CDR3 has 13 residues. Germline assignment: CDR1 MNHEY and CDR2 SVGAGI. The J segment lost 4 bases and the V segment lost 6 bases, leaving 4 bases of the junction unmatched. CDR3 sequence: CASSRDSSDTQYF. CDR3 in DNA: TGTGCCAGCAGCCGGGACAGCTCAGATACGCAGTATTTT.

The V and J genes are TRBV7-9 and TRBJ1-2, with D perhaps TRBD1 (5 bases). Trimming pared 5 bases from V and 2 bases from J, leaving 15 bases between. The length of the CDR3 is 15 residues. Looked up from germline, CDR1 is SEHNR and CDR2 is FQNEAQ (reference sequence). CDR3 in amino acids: CASSHIQGANYGYTF. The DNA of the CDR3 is TGTGCCAGCAGCCATATACAAGGGGCAAACTATGGCTACACCTTC.

The CDR3 DNA is TGTGCCAGCAGCGGACAAGGAACTAGCACAGATACGCAGTATTTT. Translation gives CASSGQGTSTDTQYF. The chain joins TRBV2 to TRBJ2-3; D is possibly TRBD1 (5 bases). Germline CDR1 and CDR2: SNHLY and FYNNEI. Trimming took off 6 bases at V and 0 bases at J, with 13 bases between the two ends. The CDR3 extends over 15 amino acids.

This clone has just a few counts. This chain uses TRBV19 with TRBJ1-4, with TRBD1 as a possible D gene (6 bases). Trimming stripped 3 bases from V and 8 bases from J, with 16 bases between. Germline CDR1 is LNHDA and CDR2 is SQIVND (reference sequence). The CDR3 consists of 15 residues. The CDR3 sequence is CASSIYPGDGEKLFF. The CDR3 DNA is TGTGCCAGTAGTATCTATCCAGGGGACGGGGAAAAACTGTTTTTT.

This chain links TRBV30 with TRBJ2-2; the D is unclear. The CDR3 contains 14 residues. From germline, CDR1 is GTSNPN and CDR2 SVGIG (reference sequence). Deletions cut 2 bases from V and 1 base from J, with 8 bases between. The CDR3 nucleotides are TGTGCCTGGAGTCCAGGATTGAACACCGGGGAGCTGTTTTTT. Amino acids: CAWSPGLNTGELFF.

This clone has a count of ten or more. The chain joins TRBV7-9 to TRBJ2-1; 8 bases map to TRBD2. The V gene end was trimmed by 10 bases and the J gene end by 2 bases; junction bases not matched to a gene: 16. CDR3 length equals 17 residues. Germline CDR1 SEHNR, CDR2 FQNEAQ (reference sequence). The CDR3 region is CANGGARDSRPYNEQFF. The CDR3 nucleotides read TGTGCCAACGGGGGGGCCCGGGACTCCCGGCCCTACAATGAGCAGTTCTTC.

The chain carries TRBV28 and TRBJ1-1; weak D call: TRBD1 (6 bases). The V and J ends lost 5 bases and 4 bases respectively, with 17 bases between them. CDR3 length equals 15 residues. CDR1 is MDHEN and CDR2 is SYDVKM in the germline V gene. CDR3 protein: CASSLPDSRGTEAFF. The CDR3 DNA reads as TGTGCCAGCAGTCTACCGGACAGTCGCGGCACTGAAGCTTTCTTT.

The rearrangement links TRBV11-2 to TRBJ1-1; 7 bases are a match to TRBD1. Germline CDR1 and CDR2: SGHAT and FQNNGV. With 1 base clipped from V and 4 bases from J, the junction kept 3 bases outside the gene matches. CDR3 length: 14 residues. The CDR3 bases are TGTGCCAGCAGCTTAGGAGGGGGCGGCACTGAAGCTTTCTTT. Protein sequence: CASSLGGGGTEAFF. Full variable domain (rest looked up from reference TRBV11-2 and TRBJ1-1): EAGVAQSPRYKIIEKRQSVAFWCNPISGHATLYWYQQILGQGPKLLIQFQNNGVVDDSQLPKDRFSAERLKGVDSTLKIQPAKLEDSAVYLCASSLGGGGTEAFFGQGTRLTVV.

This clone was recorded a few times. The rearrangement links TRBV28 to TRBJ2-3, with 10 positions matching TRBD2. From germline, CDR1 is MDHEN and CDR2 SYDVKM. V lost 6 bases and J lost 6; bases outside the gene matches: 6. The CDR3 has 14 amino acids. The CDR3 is CASRVPGLADTQYF. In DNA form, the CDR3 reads TGTGCCAGCAGAGTCCCGGGACTAGCGGATACGCAGTATTTT.

The CDR3 DNA follows: TGTGCCAGCAGTATCTTCGAGGAGTCATCGGCTTTCTTT. This gives the protein CASSIFEESSAFF. This rearrangement joins TRBV6-1 to TRBJ1-1; D is undetermined. V lost 5 bases to trimming and J lost 11 bases, with 18 bases between them. Per germline, CDR1 MNHNS and CDR2 SASEGT. The length of the CDR3 is 13 residues.

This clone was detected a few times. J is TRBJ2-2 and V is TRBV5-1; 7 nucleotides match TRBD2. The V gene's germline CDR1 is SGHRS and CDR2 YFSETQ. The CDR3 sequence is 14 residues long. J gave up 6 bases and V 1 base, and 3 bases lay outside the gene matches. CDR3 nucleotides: TGCGCCAGCAGCTTGCGGACTAGGGCCGGGGAGCTGTTTTTT. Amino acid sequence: CASSLRTRAGELFF.